Listed here are 11 T cell receptor beta chains from one sample, sequenced in a study of T-cell reconstitution after alpha-beta-depleted transplantation in children. The TCRbeta library incorporated unique molecular identifiers. Each CDR3 protein is one row after TCRdb ran MiXCR on the PCR reads. The sample consists of around 600,000 distinct CDR3 sequences, roughly a tenth of them appearing once. The sequencing used PBMCs from the stem cell graft donor, collected from the stem cell graft. The receptors come from a human donor who donated a stem cell graft to a child with acute myeloid leukemia.

CDR3 bases: TGTGCCAGCAGCTTAATGGGGTACCCAGATACGCAGTATTTT. Translated: CASSLMGYPDTQYF. The V and J genes are TRBV7-3 and TRBJ2-3; D gene uncertain. V lost 1 base, J lost 4 bases, and 9 bases lay in between. The CDR3 sequence is 14 residues long. The germline gives CDR1 SGHTA, CDR2 FQGTGA.

The J gene is TRBJ2-1, the V gene TRBV12-3 or TRBV12-4, with no clear D. V gave up 3 bases and J gave up 9 bases, with 6 bases separating them. This CDR3 spans 11 amino acids. The CDR3: CASSFKSEQFF. Here the CDR3 DNA reads TGTGCCAGCAGTTTTAAGAGTGAGCAGTTCTTC.

This chain links TRBV20-1 with TRBJ2-7; a weak D match, TRBD2 (5 bases). The CDR3 is made up of 17 amino acids. V was pared by 2 bases and J by 0 bases, with 20 bases between. Germline V lookup: CDR1 DFQATT, CDR2 SNEGSKA (reference sequence). CDR3 in amino acids: CSARSRAAINHSYEQYF. As DNA, the CDR3 is TGCAGTGCTAGATCGCGGGCAGCCATCAACCACTCCTACGAGCAGTACTTC.

This clonotype has at least ten counts. This rearrangement joins TRBV5-4 to TRBJ2-2, with D unresolved. Germline CDR1 and CDR2: SGHNT and YYREEE (reference sequence). Trimming took off 2 bases at V and 4 bases at J, with 15 bases between the two ends. This CDR3 has 16 residues. The CDR3 nucleotides are TGTGCCAGCAGCTTCGGCCTTGAGCCCCCCACCGGGGAGCTGTTTTTT. This codes for CASSFGLEPPTGELFF.

The rearrangement links TRBV5-5 to TRBJ2-1; 8 nucleotides line up with TRBD1. Losses at the gene ends were 2 bases for V and 5 bases for J; bases not matched to a gene: 9. CDR1 is SGHKS, CDR2 YYEKEE, per germline (reference sequence). The CDR3 is made up of 16 amino acids. Written as DNA, the CDR3 is TGTGCCAGCAGCTTTTTGGGCAGGGGGCTCCACAATGAGCAGTTCTTC. Amino acid sequence: CASSFLGRGLHNEQFF.

This clonotype was detected a few times. This chain connects TRBV4-3 to TRBJ1-2; D gene uncertain. The CDR3 runs 14 residues. The V gene lost 4 bases and the J gene lost 1 base, with 10 bases spanning the gap. Germline V lookup: CDR1 LGHNA, CDR2 YSLEER. CDR3 in amino acids: CASSPTGSNYGYTF. The DNA of the CDR3 is TGCGCCAGCAGCCCAACTGGGAGTAACTATGGCTACACCTTC.

This rearrangement joins TRBV4-3 to TRBJ2-1, with 9 bases fitting TRBD2. The length of the CDR3 is 16 residues. Germline CDR1 and CDR2: LGHNA and YSLEER. Germline trimming cut 0 bases from V and 10 bases from J; bases unmatched to any gene: 10. DNA for the CDR3: TGCGCCAGCAGCCAAGATCAGAGCGGGGGGCACGGGGAGCAGTTCTTC. This encodes CASSQDQSGGHGEQFF.

This clonotype showed up many times. This chain links TRBV6-5 with TRBJ2-7, with no clear D. V lost 0 bases and J lost 7, with 13 bases in between. CDR1 and CDR2 (germline): MNHEY, SVGAGI. This CDR3 region has 14 residues. The CDR3 nucleotides are TGTGCCAGCAGTTACTCTGTCATAGAAACGGAGCAGTACTTC. Its protein is CASSYSVIETEQYF.

This clonotype showed up just a few times. The chain has TRBV20-1 and TRBJ2-1, with TRBD2 identical over 9 bases. Germline CDR1 DFQATT, CDR2 SNEGSKA (reference sequence). The CDR3 is 15 amino acids. With 2 bases clipped from V and 3 bases from J, the junction kept 5 bases outside the gene matches. The CDR3 DNA follows: TGCAGTGCTAGACCCAGCGGGAGGTTCTACAATGAGCAGTTCTTC. Translation gives CSARPSGRFYNEQFF.

Many counts were recorded for this clonotype. The rearrangement uses TRBV29-1 and TRBJ2-2; no reliable D call. Germline loops: CDR1 SQVTM, CDR2 ANQGSEA. V was pared by 7 bases and J by 3 bases, with 6 bases between. There are 11 residues in the CDR3. CDR3 region: CSGMDTGELFF. DNA of the CDR3: TGCAGCGGGATGGACACCGGGGAGCTGTTTTTT.

V is TRBV5-6 and J is TRBJ2-3; 13 bases map to TRBD2. Germline V lookup: CDR1 SGHDT, CDR2 YYEEEE. The CDR3 extends over 16 amino acids. The V and J ends lost 9 bases and 2 bases, in that order; junction bases with no gene match: 9. The CDR3 loop reads CATSEGLAGSTDTQYF. The CDR3, as DNA: TGTGCCACATCCGAGGGACTAGCGGGATCCACAGATACGCAGTATTTT.